This T cell receptor (beta chain) was obtained from a study of blood T cell repertoires in COVID-19. At the level of the study: PBMCs, B-cell-depleted T cells, or T cells provided the cDNA or gDNA that made up the material.

The assay was immunoSEQ multiplex PCR, and TCRdb's table has in-frame clones only and misses some. The profile covers 60,000 to 65,000 clones, with roughly 72% appearing a single time and more than 4.5% taken by the ten largest. With V trimmed by 1 base and J by 0 bases, 8 bases remained unmatched. The V gene's germline CDR1 is MGHRA and CDR2 YSYEKL. This CDR3 has 18 amino acids. The TCR sequence derives from a woman between 65 and 79 years old with COVID-19, enrolled during active disease. Sequenced material: peripheral blood. The V gene is TRBV4-1, the J gene TRBJ2-3; 9 bases line up with TRBD2. This chain's CDR3 is CASSQATLSGGSTDTQYF. Written as DNA, the CDR3 is TGCGCCAGCAGCCAAGCCACCCTTAGCGGGGGTAGCACAGATACGCAGTATTTT.